Following are 14 T cell receptor beta chains from one sample sequenced in a study of cytomegalovirus exposure and HLA in healthy donors. PCR used 60 Vbeta primers and 13 Jbeta primers. Only in-frame clones appear in the TCRdb table, and some are missing; sequencing was by immunoSEQ multiplex PCR. The repertoire holds about 100,000 clones, with 80% as singletons. Sequencing was performed on PBMCs. The receptors were sampled from a young man in good health and CMV-seronegative.

This clone was seen only once. The chain carries TRBV19 and TRBJ1-5, with D uncertain. Trimming removed 8 bases at V and 0 bases at J, with 8 bases between. This CDR3 has 13 residues. Germline assignment: CDR1 LNHDA and CDR2 SQIVND (reference sequence). The CDR3 region has the DNA TGTGCCAGTTTTAACAGTAGCAATCAGCCCCAGCATTTT. Amino acid sequence: CASFNSSNQPQHF.

The V gene is TRBV27, the J gene TRBJ1-2; maybe TRBD1 (6 bases). This CDR3 is built from 14 residues. Germline-derived CDR1 and CDR2 are MNHEY and SMNVEV (reference sequence). V was pared by 4 bases and J by 7 bases, with 16 bases between. CDR3 DNA sequence: TGTGCCAGCAGTTCCCTGGACAGTGTCGGTGGCTACACCTTC. This encodes CASSSLDSVGGYTF.

This clone was observed a handful of times. The chain joins TRBV18 to TRBJ1-1; a weak D match, TRBD1 (6 bases). Germline CDR1 reads KGHSH; CDR2 reads LQKENI. V dropped 4 bases and J dropped 0 bases, with 9 bases sitting between them. This CDR3 comprises 14 residues. CDR3 in DNA: TGTGCCAGCTCACGGGACACCATGAACACTGAAGCTTTCTTT. Translating gives CASSRDTMNTEAFF.

The rearrangement joins TRBV5-1 to TRBJ2-3; TRBD1 is a possible D gene (6 bases). Germline CDR1 and CDR2: SGHRS and YFSETQ. The CDR3 length is 14 residues. The V end lost 5 bases, the J end lost 4 bases, and 14 bases lay between the germline ends. The CDR3 DNA reads as TGCGCCAGCAGTGAAGGGGGTTTGGCAGATACGCAGTATTTT. Translating it yields CASSEGGLADTQYF.

This clone appeared a single time. The chain joins TRBV5-6 to TRBJ2-3, with 10 bases matching TRBD2. V lost 4 bases, J lost 3 bases, and 11 bases stayed unmatched. Germline CDR1 SGHDT, CDR2 YYEEEE. CDR3 length equals 17 residues. The chain's CDR3 is CASSPLPSGSGTDTQYF. The CDR3 nucleotides read TGTGCCAGCAGCCCGCTGCCTAGCGGGAGCGGGACAGATACGCAGTATTTT. Drawing the rest from reference TRBV5-6 and TRBJ2-3, the complete variable domain is DAGVTQSPTHLIKTRGQQVTLRCSPKSGHDTVSWYQQALGQGPQFIFQYYEEEERQRGNFPDRFSGHQFPNYSSELNVNALLLGDSALYLCASSPLPSGSGTDTQYFGPGTRLTVL.

V usage is TRBV11-3 and J usage is TRBJ1-5, with D uncertain. The CDR3 has 15 amino acids. Germline V gene lookup returns CDR1 SGHNT and CDR2 YENEEA. V gave up 5 bases and J gave up 0 bases, with 11 bases separating them. The DNA for the CDR3 is TGTGCCAGCAGCCTCGGGAGTACTAGCAATCAGCCCCAGCATTTT. Its translation: CASSLGSTSNQPQHF.

This clone was counted only a few times. The gene calls are TRBV18 and TRBJ1-1, with 12 nucleotides matching TRBD1. Germline CDR1 and CDR2: KGHSH and LQKENI. The CDR3 contains 17 residues. Losses at the gene ends were 0 bases for V and 1 base for J; bases not matched to a gene: 3. The CDR3 DNA reads as TGTGCCAGCTCACCACCGGGACAGGGGGCGGCGAACACTGAAGCTTTCTTT. It specifies CASSPPGQGAANTEAFF.

The table lists this clone with a few counts. The chain links TRBV5-1 to TRBJ1-4; 9 bases are a match to TRBD1. The CDR3 spans 14 residues. Trimming removed 1 base from V and 6 bases from J; junction bases left unmatched: 1. Germline V gene data show CDR1 as SGHRS and CDR2 as YFSETQ. The CDR3 DNA sequence: TGCGCCAGCAGCTTGACAGGGGGCGATGAAAAACTGTTTTTT. The encoded protein is CASSLTGGDEKLFF.

The rearrangement uses TRBV6-6 and TRBJ2-2; no reliable D call. This CDR3 comprises 11 residues. Trimming pared 6 bases from V and 6 bases from J, leaving 5 bases between. Germline V gene sequence: CDR1 MNHNY, CDR2 SVGAGI (reference sequence). The chain's CDR3 is CASRVAGELFF. In nucleotides, the CDR3 is TGTGCCAGCAGGGTAGCCGGGGAGCTGTTTTTT.

This chain links TRBV15 with TRBJ1-5; TRBD1 might be the D (6 bases). The germline V gene has CDR1 LNHNV and CDR2 YYDKDF (reference sequence). The CDR3 contains 15 residues. The V and J ends lost 0 bases and 5 bases respectively, with 11 bases between them. CDR3 in DNA: TGTGCCACCAGCAGAGATCGGGGGGCATATCAGCCCCAGCATTTT. This translates into CATSRDRGAYQPQHF.

The chain couples TRBV19 to TRBJ1-2; no firm D call. Per the germline V gene, CDR1 is LNHDA and CDR2 is SQIVND (reference sequence). Between the trimmed V and J ends, which lost 3 bases and 8 bases, there was a span of 10 bases. CDR3 length: 12 residues. CDR3 sequence (DNA): TGTGCCAGTAGTATTAAGAGCGGCGGCTACACCTTC. Translation gives CASSIKSGGYTF.

V and J are TRBV4-1 and TRBJ1-5; 7 nucleotides agree with TRBD1. The germline V gene encodes CDR1 MGHRA and CDR2 YSYEKL. V shed 0 bases, J shed 5 bases, and the junction held 7 bases outside the gene matches. The CDR3 is 16 residues long. The CDR3 nucleotides are TGCGCCAGCAGCCAAGACTCGGGACAGCGGCATCAGCCCCAGCATTTT. Its protein product is CASSQDSGQRHQPQHF.

Only a few counts were recorded for this clone. This chain links TRBV28 with TRBJ1-2; possible D gene TRBD1, 6 bases. V lost 3 bases, J lost 1 base, and 12 bases lay in between. Germline V gene sequence: CDR1 MDHEN, CDR2 SYDVKM. The length of the CDR3 is 15 residues. CDR3 bases: TGTGCCAGCAGTTTCGGGGCAGGGGATAACTATGGCTACACCTTC. It yields the protein CASSFGAGDNYGYTF.

The chain recombines TRBV13 with TRBJ2-5; 7 bases fit TRBD1. CDR3 length: 16 residues. The V and J ends lost 1 base and 5 bases, in that order; junction bases with no gene match: 10. From germline, CDR1 is PRHDT and CDR2 FYEKMQ (reference sequence). The CDR3 region has the DNA TGTGCCAGCAGCTTAGACGGTCCTGACAGGGCGGAGACCCAGTACTTC. Its protein product is CASSLDGPDRAETQYF.